The next 5 T cell receptor beta chains were all read from a single sample in a study of shared clonotypes between healthy human individuals. Here immunoSEQ multiplex PCR was the method, and the copy in TCRdb shows in-frame clones only, minus some. The sample lists hundreds of thousands of clones; around three quarters were seen once. Sequences were obtained from memory CD4+ T cells sorted from blood. Stated subset: CD45RA-negative fraction. These TCRs come from a woman under 40 in good health.

The J gene is TRBJ1-2, the V gene TRBV6-1; TRBD1 agrees at 9 bases. With 4 bases clipped from V and 7 bases from J, the junction kept 13 bases outside the gene matches. The CDR3 runs to 16 residues. From germline, CDR1 is MNHNS and CDR2 SASEGT. The CDR3 reads CASSGWTSQGARGYTF. CDR3 coding DNA: TGTGCCAGCAGTGGCTGGACCTCACAGGGGGCTCGTGGCTACACCTTC.

The V call is TRBV28, the J call TRBJ1-1; D possibly corresponds to TRBD1 (6 bases). This CDR3 comprises 15 residues. Looked up from germline, CDR1 is MDHEN and CDR2 is SYDVKM. V gave up 3 bases and J gave up 2 bases, with 13 bases separating them. The CDR3 region is CASSFQWGRNTEAFF. DNA of the CDR3: TGTGCCAGCAGTTTTCAGTGGGGGCGTAACACTGAAGCTTTCTTT.

Worth noting for this clone: Additional DNA sequences in this sample encode the identical CDR3. The gene calls are TRBV4-1 and TRBJ1-2, with 8 bases lining up with TRBD1. This CDR3 has 15 amino acids. The germline CDR1 and CDR2 sequences are MGHRA and YSYEKL. V gave up 0 bases and J gave up 2 bases; unmatched junction bases: 2. CDR3 amino acids: CASSQDPGGNYGYTF. In DNA form, the CDR3 reads TGCGCCAGCAGCCAAGACCCAGGGGGCAACTATGGCTACACCTTC.

The chain recombines TRBV19 with TRBJ2-1; a possible D gene is TRBD2 (8 bases). Trimming pared 8 bases from V and 7 bases from J, leaving 27 bases between. The CDR3 has 17 residues. Germline CDR1 is LNHDA and CDR2 is SQIVND (reference sequence). This CDR3 reads CASLDRAGTSGKNEQFF. The CDR3 nucleotides are TGTGCCAGTTTAGACAGGGCTGGAACTAGCGGTAAAAATGAGCAGTTCTTC.

The rearrangement joins TRBV29-1 to TRBJ1-2; no definite D call. The CDR3 has 16 amino acids. Germline CDR1 is SQVTM and CDR2 is ANQGSEA. Trimming took off 0 bases at V and 2 bases at J, with 16 bases between the two ends. CDR3 DNA: TGCAGCGTTGAAGACGGAGCAGCACGCTGGAACTATGGCTACACCTTC. It yields the protein CSVEDGAARWNYGYTF.